The T cell receptor (beta chain) described here comes from a study of blood T cell repertoires in COVID-19. Here immunoSEQ multiplex PCR was the method, and the copy in TCRdb shows in-frame clones only, minus some. The data contain 90,000 to 100,000 clones, 65% to 90% of them singletons. The CDR3 is 13 amino acids. The V gene end was trimmed by 2 bases and the J gene end by 8 bases; junction bases not matched to a gene: 5. Germline V lookup: CDR1 MNHNS, CDR2 SASEGT. The chain links TRBV6-1 to TRBJ1-2; 7 bases agree with TRBD1. The material sequenced was peripheral blood. The clonotype comes from an elderly man with acute or convalescent COVID-19. Here the CDR3 reads CASSEPDRDGYTF. As DNA, the CDR3 is TGTGCCAGCAGTGAACCTGACAGGGACGGCTACACCTTC.